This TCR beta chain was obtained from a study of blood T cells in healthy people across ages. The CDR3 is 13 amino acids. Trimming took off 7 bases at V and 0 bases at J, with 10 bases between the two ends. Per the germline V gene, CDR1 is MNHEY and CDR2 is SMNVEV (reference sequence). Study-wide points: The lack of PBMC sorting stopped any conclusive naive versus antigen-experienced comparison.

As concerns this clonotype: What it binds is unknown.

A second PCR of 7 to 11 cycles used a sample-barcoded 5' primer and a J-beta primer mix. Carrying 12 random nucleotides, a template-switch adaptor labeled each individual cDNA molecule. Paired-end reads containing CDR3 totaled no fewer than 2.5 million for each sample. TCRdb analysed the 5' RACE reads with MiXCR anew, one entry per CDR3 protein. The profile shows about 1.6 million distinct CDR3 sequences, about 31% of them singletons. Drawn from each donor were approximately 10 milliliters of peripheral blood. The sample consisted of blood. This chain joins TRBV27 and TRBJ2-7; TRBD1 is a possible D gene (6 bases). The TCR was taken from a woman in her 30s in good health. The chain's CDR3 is CASKRQDSYEQYF. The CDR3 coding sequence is TGTGCCAGCAAGAGACAGGACTCCTACGAGCAGTACTTC.